The present T cell receptor (beta chain) was sequenced within a study of Graves' ophthalmopathy and Graves' hyperthyroidism (dated by TCRdb to 2017 to 2018). In terms of the full investigation: Hyperthyroidism was defined as stable when no progression to ophthalmopathy occurred within 18 months of follow-up. In total, over 130 blood samples were TCR-sequenced: fewer than 50 ophthalmopathy, under 80 hyperthyroidism and roughly 17 hyperthyroidism-to-ophthalmopathy patients. Once sampling was done, hyperthyroidism patients were given methimazole at a starting dose of 30 mg daily, while ophthalmopathy patients were given high-dose intravenous methylprednisolone. The study used TCR beta repertoire signatures to distinguish Graves' ophthalmopathy from Graves' hyperthyroidism and to predict progression to ophthalmopathy. To explore V-J signatures that distinguish ophthalmopathy from hyperthyroidism, a discovery set of 100 patients was enrolled, made up of 43 with ophthalmopathy and 57 with stable hyperthyroidism. The independent validation cohort included approximately 19 hyperthyroidism patients plus 17 patients who later progressed from hyperthyroidism to ophthalmopathy. In more than five hyperthyroidism patients, the T-cell repertoires found in thyroid tissue were compared with those found in blood.

CDR1 SQVTM and CDR2 ANQGSEA are derived from the germline V gene. V lost 7 bases and J lost 1 base, and the count of bases not matched to a germline gene is 3. The CDR3 holds 13 amino acids from the cysteine to the phenylalanine. Kept here is only the CDR3 DNA, which spans 39 bases and is read in frame from base 1. For repertoire sequencing, TCR beta CDR3 regions were amplified from RNA transcripts. A first-round RT-PCR used HTBI primers with the Qiagen OneStep RT-PCR kit, followed by a second-round multiplex PCR, size selection and purification. Libraries were sequenced paired-end with 100 bp reads on an Illumina HiSeq2000. The authors processed their data as follows. SOAPnuke was used for read processing, and reads with adapters, uncalled bases, a mean Phred below 15, or no exact constant-primer or identifier match were discarded. COPE v1.2.5 was used to merge high-quality paired reads. Clonotypes were defined as unique nucleotide sequences and were aligned to IMGT TRB V, D and J references using MiTCR v1.1. The analysis was limited to V-J combinations with a frequency above 0.0001, which together covered 98% to 99.2% of repertoires. A TCR clonal expansion and chaos score per V-J combination was defined as the ratio of F50 clonal expansion to chaos observed in the TCRdist matrix. Welch's t-statistics and random forest were used to reduce the features to 10 to 15 V-J combinations, which were then used as input to a naive Bayes classifier. The Morisita-Horn index was used to measure how similar the thyroid and blood repertoires were. TCRdb trimmed the raw reads at Q25, called clones with MiXCR and kept productive beta chains. For every CDR3 protein sequence, its rows merge into one entry that carries the most common genes and DNA. TCRdb's processing, not the study's, gives the V and J calls here. The sample table holds around 1.1 million distinct CDR3 sequences, of which about 38% were seen once. Together, the top ten hold around 10% of the sample.

Results and caveats for the whole study, not just this receptor: Most expanded thyroid clonotypes with frequency above 0.001 were also detected in blood, suggesting blood repertoires may reflect the thyroid immune response. Ophthalmopathy was separated from stable hyperthyroidism by the 13-signature model with about 88% sensitivity and approximately 84% specificity in cross-validation and with 80%/75% in the test set. In validation, the model predicted ophthalmopathy progression with about 71% sensitivity and approximately 78% specificity; approximately 12 predicted patients were CT-confirmed with GO in a median of roughly 6.8 months. No statistical method was used to predetermine the sample size, and group allocation was not hidden from the investigators.

Patients with hyperthyroidism were aged 18 to 65 years, had been newly diagnosed, and had a disease duration of less than 2 months. Patients were excluded if they had other autoimmune diseases, uncontrolled infections, pregnancy or lactation. Diagnosis relied on clinical symptoms, serum thyroxine, TRAb, thyroid ultrasound and orbital computed tomography. Total RNA was extracted with Trizol reagent and quality-checked on an Agilent 2100 Bioanalyzer. This clonotype has a count of ten or more. Its cognate antigen has yet to be identified. Base qualities are not recorded, but no much larger clone differs from it by a single base.

Rearrangement joined TRBV29-1 to TRBJ1-2; 10 bases in the junction line up with TRBD1. Source material: peripheral blood or thyroid tissue (not recorded which). This receptor was taken from an adult man with Graves' hyperthyroidism. At the DNA level, the sequence is TGCAGCGCCTGGACAGGGGGTAACTATGGCTACACCTTC. This codes for CSAWTGGNYGYTF.